Following are 27 T cell receptor beta chains from one sample sequenced in a study of shared clonotypes between healthy human individuals. Here immunoSEQ multiplex PCR was the method, and the copy in TCRdb shows in-frame clones only, minus some. The repertoire holds over 850,000 clones, with 75% to 85% as singletons. Sequences were obtained from memory CD4+ T cells from PBMCs. Noted subset: CD45RA-negative fraction. These receptors all come from a man between 18 and 29 years old in good health. Some clones in this sample may be carry-over from other donors' samples.

The table lists this clone with a count of one. V usage is TRBV5-6 and J usage is TRBJ2-6, with 11 bases aligning to TRBD1. The CDR3 is 14 residues long. Germline V gene data show CDR1 as SGHDT and CDR2 as YYEEEE. Unmatched junction bases numbered 0, after V lost 0 bases and J lost 10 bases. The CDR3 here is CASSLGDRGNVLTF. The DNA of the CDR3 is TGTGCCAGCAGCTTGGGGGACAGGGGGAACGTCCTGACTTTC. Filled out from reference TRBV5-6 and TRBJ2-6, the complete variable domain reads DAGVTQSPTHLIKTRGQQVTLRCSPKSGHDTVSWYQQALGQGPQFIFQYYEEEERQRGNFPDRFSGHQFPNYSSELNVNALLLGDSALYLCASSLGDRGNVLTFGAGSRLTVL.

The chain uses TRBV13 and TRBJ2-7; D unresolved. Germline loops: CDR1 PRHDT, CDR2 FYEKMQ (reference sequence). This CDR3 contains 11 residues. V lost 5 bases, J lost 7 bases, and 9 bases lay in between. CDR3 nucleotide sequence: TGTGCCAGCAGCCCCCTCAGGGAGCAGTACTTC. This translates into CASSPLREQYF.

This clone was seen only once. This chain joins TRBV5-4 and TRBJ2-5, with 7 bases lining up with TRBD2. The CDR3 is made up of 13 amino acids. The germline V gene encodes CDR1 SGHNT and CDR2 YYREEE (reference sequence). V lost 2 bases and J lost 9; bases outside the gene matches: 7. Here the CDR3 DNA reads TGTGCCAGCAGCTTTACGCTAGCGGATGCCCAGTACTTC. Translating gives CASSFTLADAQYF.

This chain links TRBV7-3 with TRBJ2-1, with a weak D call TRBD1 (6 bases). The CDR3 is made up of 13 amino acids. V was clipped by 5 bases and J by 9 bases, with 14 bases between them. CDR1 is SGHTA, CDR2 FQGTGA, per germline. CDR3 sequence (DNA): TGTGCCAGCAGCCTACAGGGTCCTGGTGAGCAGTTCTTC. It translates to CASSLQGPGEQFF.

This chain uses TRBV28 with TRBJ2-6; D is uncertain. V lost 3 bases, J lost 2 bases, and 8 bases lay in between. Germline V gives CDR1 MDHEN, CDR2 SYDVKM. This CDR3 spans 15 amino acids. For the CDR3, the DNA is TGTGCCAGCAGTTTCCGCCTCCCTGGGGCCAACGTCCTGACTTTC. Its translation: CASSFRLPGANVLTF.

This rearrangement joins TRBV5-1 to TRBJ1-2; possible D gene TRBD1, 6 bases. Deletions cut 3 bases from V and 4 bases from J, with 10 bases between. The germline V gene encodes CDR1 SGHRS and CDR2 YFSETQ. This CDR3 has 13 residues. This CDR3 is CASSWGAAYGYTF. CDR3 in DNA: TGCGCCAGCAGCTGGGGGGCCGCCTATGGCTACACCTTC.

Remarks on this clone: Relative to the germline gene, one junction end is altered; a read error may explain this. The V and J genes are TRBV28 and TRBJ2-5; possibly TRBD2 for D (7 bases). Germline CDR1 MDHEN, CDR2 SYDVKM. This CDR3 spans 14 amino acids. CDR3 in DNA: TGTGCCAGCAGTCCCGCCGGGGGGCAAGGGACCCAGTACTTC. Protein: CASSPAGGQGTQYF.

V usage is TRBV6-5 and J usage is TRBJ2-5, with D possibly being TRBD2 (5 bases). The CDR3 is 15 residues long. V was pared by 4 bases and J by 2 bases, with 14 bases between. The germline V gene has CDR1 MNHEY and CDR2 SVGAGI. The DNA for the CDR3 is TGTGCCAGCAGTTCCGAGGGCTACCAGCAAGAGACCCAGTACTTC. This codes for CASSSEGYQQETQYF.

The chain carries TRBV5-1 and TRBJ2-3; the match to TRBD2 covers 10 bases. The V and J ends lost 3 bases and 5 bases, in that order; junction bases with no gene match: 12. Germline CDR1 reads SGHRS; CDR2 reads YFSETQ. The CDR3 is made up of 17 amino acids. DNA for the CDR3: TGCGCCAGCAGCTCCATCCCCTTAGCGGGAGGTAAAGATACGCAGTATTTT. Translating gives CASSSIPLAGGKDTQYF.

As concerns this clone: A read error is likely here: a far larger clone is one base away. The rearrangement joins TRBV18 to TRBJ2-7; D not resolved. The CDR3 sequence is 12 residues long. V was shortened by 3 bases and J by 5 bases, with 8 bases between the two germline ends. The germline CDR1 and CDR2 sequences are KGHSH and LQKENI. CDR3 sequence reads: CASSPSDHEQYF. CDR3 bases: TGTGCCAGCTCACCGTCAGACCACGAGCAGTACTTC.

This chain connects TRBV18 to TRBJ1-2, with D tentatively TRBD1 (5 bases). This CDR3 comprises 14 residues. Germline V gene data show CDR1 as KGHSH and CDR2 as LQKENI. V lost 6 bases to trimming and J lost 3 bases, with 14 bases between them. CDR3 nucleotide sequence: TGTGCCAGCTCCCCGCAGGGAGGACACTATGGCTACACCTTC. This translates into CASSPQGGHYGYTF.

Of note for this clone: A much bigger clone sits one base away, suggesting this may be a read error. This rearrangement joins TRBV21-1 to TRBJ2-7. TRBV21-1 is flagged as a pseudogene. The CDR3 loop spans 17 amino acids. Here the CDR3 reads CASSKERNGRLGDGQYF. As DNA, the CDR3 is TGTGCCAGCAGCAAAGAGCGCAACGGACGGCTTGGAGACGGGCAGTACTTC.

The chain recombines TRBV27 with TRBJ1-6; TRBD1 matches 7 bases. In germline, CDR1 is MNHEY, CDR2 SMNVEV (reference sequence). There are 12 residues in the CDR3. Trimming at V came to 6 bases and at J to 9 bases, leaving 2 bases not matched to a gene. CDR3 in DNA: TGTGCCAGCAGGACAGGGCTTTCACCCCTCCACTTT. It encodes CASRTGLSPLHF.

The chain uses TRBV5-8 and TRBJ2-1; perhaps TRBD1 as D (6 bases). From germline, CDR1 is SGHTS and CDR2 YDEGEE. Deletions cut 6 bases from V and 3 bases from J, with 13 bases between. CDR3 length equals 14 residues. The CDR3 DNA reads TGTGCCAGCACCAGGGGTTTTTTCTACAATGAGCAGTTCTTC. This codes for CASTRGFFYNEQFF.

CDR3 DNA sequence: TGTGCCAGCAGCCTACAATGGACAGGGACCTACGAGCAGTACTTC. Its translation: CASSLQWTGTYEQYF. This chain uses TRBV7-2 with TRBJ2-7; 8 bases align to TRBD1. CDR1 is SGHTA and CDR2 is FQGNSA in the germline V gene. The trim removed 5 bases at V and 2 bases at J, leaving 8 bases unmatched. This CDR3 contains 15 residues.

This sequence joins TRBV2 and TRBJ2-1, with D perhaps matching TRBD1 or TRBD2 (6 bases each). The germline V gene encodes CDR1 SNHLY and CDR2 FYNNEI. This CDR3 has 18 amino acids. V was pared by 7 bases and J by 8 bases, with 30 bases between. The CDR3 here is CASKGSLAAGTSGDEQFF. The CDR3, as DNA: TGTGCCAGCAAAGGGTCTTTAGCCGCCGGGACATCGGGAGATGAGCAGTTCTTC.

J is TRBJ1-1 and V is TRBV11-3, with no clear D. The germline CDR1 and CDR2 sequences are SGHNT and YENEEA. V was cut by 1 base and J by 4 bases, with 7 bases left in between. This CDR3 region has 13 residues. The chain's CDR3 is CASSLGVGTEAFF. The CDR3 DNA reads as TGTGCCAGCAGCTTAGGGGTGGGCACTGAAGCTTTCTTT.

The chain recombines TRBV9 with TRBJ2-3; 12 positions agree with TRBD2. The length of the CDR3 is 17 residues. Trimming at V came to 4 bases and at J to 6 bases, leaving 12 bases not matched to a gene. Looked up from germline, CDR1 is SGDLS and CDR2 is YYNGEE. CDR3 sequence (DNA): TGTGCCAGCAGCTCCGGGACTAGCGGGCGGGATTTGGATACGCAGTATTTT. The encoded protein is CASSSGTSGRDLDTQYF.

The chain employs TRBV13 and TRBJ2-1; 11 nucleotides agree with TRBD2. The CDR3 has 15 amino acids. Germline V gene sequence: CDR1 PRHDT, CDR2 FYEKMQ (reference sequence). V lost 2 bases to trimming and J lost 7 bases; unmatched junction nucleotides: 4. For the CDR3, the DNA is TGTGCCAGCAGCTTACTAGCGGGAGGTCCAAATGAGCAGTTCTTC. It specifies CASSLLAGGPNEQFF.

The chain uses TRBV29-1 and TRBJ2-1; 10 bases are a match to TRBD2. The germline gives CDR1 SQVTM, CDR2 ANQGSEA. J lost 8 bases, V lost 3 bases, and 13 bases had no gene match. The CDR3 loop spans 16 amino acids. The CDR3 loop reads CSVDNRAGGPTYEQFF. The CDR3 DNA is TGCAGCGTTGACAACAGAGCGGGAGGGCCTACATATGAGCAGTTCTTC.

In this sample, this clone turned up once. The gene calls are TRBV28 and TRBJ2-7; TRBD2 aligns across 8 bases. The CDR3 loop spans 13 amino acids. The V gene's germline CDR1 is MDHEN and CDR2 SYDVKM. V was pared by 8 bases and J by 4 bases, with 7 bases of the junction left unmatched. CDR3 amino acids: CASCREGRYEQYF. DNA for the CDR3: TGTGCCAGCTGTCGGGAGGGCCGGTACGAGCAGTACTTC.

The V call is TRBV13, the J call TRBJ1-2; D not certain. V gave up 2 bases and J gave up 8 bases, with 9 bases separating them. This CDR3 spans 12 amino acids. Looked up from germline, CDR1 is PRHDT and CDR2 is FYEKMQ (reference sequence). CDR3 nucleotide sequence: TGTGCCAGCAGCTTAACCTTCTTGGGCTACACCTTC. The encoded protein is CASSLTFLGYTF. Using reference TRBV13 and TRBJ1-2 for the parts outside the CDR3, the full variable domain is AAGVIQSPRHLIKEKRETATLKCYPIPRHDTVYWYQQGPGQDPQFLISFYEKMQSDKGSIPDRFSAQQFSDYHSELNMSSLELGDSALYFCASSLTFLGYTFGSGTRLTVV.

The genes are TRBV5-4 and TRBJ1-4; no reliable D call. Trimming left V 2 bases short and J 4 bases short, with 9 bases between. The germline gives CDR1 SGHNT, CDR2 YYREEE (reference sequence). The CDR3 runs 14 residues. The CDR3 is CASSFTGFNEKLFF. CDR3 DNA: TGTGCCAGCAGCTTTACGGGATTTAATGAAAAACTGTTTTTT.

This clone was picked up one time. The genes are TRBV12-5 and TRBJ2-1; D ambiguous. V was cut by 1 base and J by 10 bases, with 11 bases left in between. The germline V gene has CDR1 LGHNT and CDR2 FRNRAP. The CDR3 spans 13 residues. The CDR3 is CASGLATTREQFF. In nucleotides, the CDR3 is TGTGCTAGTGGTTTGGCCACAACACGGGAGCAGTTCTTC.

This clone occurred once. Other DNA variants within this sample encode the same CDR3. V is TRBV6-5 and J is TRBJ1-5; D gene unclear. Trimming took off 0 bases at V and 6 bases at J, with 9 bases between the two ends. The germline CDR1 and CDR2 sequences are MNHEY and SVGAGI. CDR3 size: 14 residues. The CDR3: CASSYSGRGQPQHF. The CDR3 region has the DNA TGTGCCAGCAGTTACTCAGGTCGGGGTCAGCCCCAGCATTTT.

This clone was picked up a small number of times. The V and J genes are TRBV5-1 and TRBJ2-7; D is ambiguous. This CDR3 has 13 amino acids. V lost 1 base and J 3 bases, leaving 8 bases between the germline ends. Germline V gene sequence: CDR1 SGHRS, CDR2 YFSETQ. The CDR3 DNA reads as TGCGCCAGCAGCTTGTCCCCAGTCTACGAGCAGTACTTC. As protein: CASSLSPVYEQYF.

A single count supports this clone. The gene calls are TRBV2 and TRBJ1-2; no clear D gene. Germline-derived CDR1 and CDR2 are SNHLY and FYNNEI. V lost 7 bases, J lost 4 bases, and 19 bases lay in between. There are 15 residues in the CDR3. The CDR3 DNA follows: TGTGCCAGCACCCCGGGTATGGTCTCTGGCTATGGCTACACCTTC. This encodes CASTPGMVSGYGYTF.